This record covers a single T cell receptor beta chain. Its antigen is unknown. V was shortened by 8 bases and J by 1 base, with 17 bases between the two germline ends. CDR1 and CDR2 from the germline V gene are LGHNA and YSLEER. This CDR3 contains 15 residues. The data were obtained in a study of T cells in Graves' hyperthyroidism and ophthalmopathy. General study results and limits: Most thyroid clonotypes with frequency above 0.001 were detected in blood. The authors' 13 V-J model separated ophthalmopathy from stable hyperthyroidism.

Amplified TCR beta CDR3 regions came from RNA transcripts. An initial round of RT-PCR targeting the TCR CDR3 relied on the HTBI primer set. TCRdb reprocessed the multiplex PCR reads with MiXCR, giving one entry per CDR3 protein. The profile shows over 500,000 distinct CDR3 sequences, roughly 15% of them singletons. The rearrangement joins TRBV4-3 to TRBJ2-5, with D perhaps matching TRBD1 or TRBD2 (5 bases each). The receptor was derived from a woman aged 30 to 39 with Graves' ophthalmopathy. The specimen sequenced was blood. CDR3 bases: TGCGCCAGCGCAAATCAGGGAGCCCTCCAAGAGACCCAGTACTTC. This sequence encodes CASANQGALQETQYF.